Presented here are 26 T cell receptor beta chains from one specimen sequenced in a study of naive and memory T cell subsets. The treatment here: skin biopsy from PPD injection site in Mantoux-positive individual. An oligonucleotide containing a UMI was ligated to the 3' end of TCR cDNA. The SP2 primer and nested alpha and beta constant region primers amplified ligated cDNA in four rounds. In TCRdb, the UMI-ligation and nested PCR reads were re-called with MiXCR into one record per CDR3 protein. Among 20,000 to 25,000 distinct CDR3 sequences, nearly 6% were seen once, and the ten largest hold 6.2%. The specimen comprised skin, sampled from a tuberculin skin test site. The receptors were sampled from an adult in good health.

In its sample, this clonotype was seen a few times. The genes are TRBV7-2 and TRBJ1-5, with 8 bases aligning to TRBD1. This CDR3 is 14 amino acids long. Losses at the gene ends were 5 bases for V and 3 bases for J; bases not matched to a gene: 3. Germline V CDR1 and CDR2: SGHTA, FQGNSA. This chain's CDR3 is CASSRTGYNQPQHF. DNA for the CDR3: TGTGCCAGCAGCCGGACAGGGTACAATCAGCCCCAGCATTTT.

V and J are TRBV29-1 and TRBJ2-5; 15 nucleotides match TRBD2. The germline CDR1 and CDR2 sequences are SQVTM and ANQGSEA. Trimming took 6 bases from V and 4 from J; bases not matched to a gene: 3. This CDR3 contains 14 residues. This CDR3 reads CSVPGLAGGETQYF. The CDR3 bases are TGCAGCGTGCCGGGACTAGCGGGAGGAGAGACCCAGTACTTC.

This clonotype was counted many times. The chain joins TRBV6-1 to TRBJ2-1, with D maybe TRBD2 (5 bases). CDR1 MNHNS and CDR2 SASEGT come from the germline V gene. This CDR3 has 12 amino acids. Trimming shortened V by 7 bases and J by 14 bases, and 18 bases separated the two germline ends. The CDR3 loop reads CASTPDSRRKFF. The CDR3 DNA follows: TGTGCCAGCACCCCGGATTCGAGGAGGAAGTTCTTC.

This clonotype occurred a few times. This chain joins TRBV5-1 and TRBJ1-1, with 11 positions matching TRBD1. The CDR3 is 15 amino acids. The V gene end was trimmed by 0 bases and the J gene end by 3 bases; junction bases not matched to a gene: 1. Germline lookup yields CDR1 SGHRS and CDR2 YFSETQ. The CDR3 here is CASSLGTGGYTEAFF. CDR3 nucleotides: TGCGCCAGCAGCTTGGGGACAGGGGGCTACACTGAAGCTTTCTTT.

The table lists this clonotype with many counts. The CDR3 DNA is TGTGCCAGCAGCCCCGGACAGGGTAACACTGAAGCTTTCTTT. It translates to CASSPGQGNTEAFF. The rearrangement links TRBV3-1 to TRBJ1-1; 8 nucleotides align to TRBD1. This CDR3 spans 14 amino acids. J lost 2 bases, V lost 4 bases, and 3 bases had no gene match. Germline values: CDR1 LGHDT, CDR2 YNNKEL (reference sequence).

This clonotype was counted many times. This chain connects TRBV12-3 or TRBV12-4 to TRBJ2-3; 10 bases line up with TRBD1. V was pared by 5 bases and J by 3 bases, with 5 bases of the junction left unmatched. The CDR3 is 15 residues long. The CDR3 DNA reads as TGTGCCAGCAGTGACTGGACAGGGGGGACAGATACGCAGTATTTT. Encoded protein: CASSDWTGGTDTQYF.

Ten or more counts support this clonotype. The V call is TRBV4-3, the J call TRBJ2-2; 8 bases match TRBD1. J was trimmed by 4 bases and V by 0 bases; bases with no gene match: 10. The CDR3 sequence is 18 residues long. Looked up from germline, CDR1 is LGHNA and CDR2 is YSLEER. The CDR3 protein is CASSQDDRGVLGTGELFF. The CDR3 coding sequence is TGCGCCAGCAGCCAAGACGACAGGGGCGTGTTGGGCACCGGGGAGCTGTTTTTT.

This clonotype was counted ten times or more. The chain combines TRBV29-1 with TRBJ2-1, with D perhaps given as TRBD1 or TRBD2 (5 bases each). The V gene lost 5 bases and the J gene lost 8 bases, with 10 bases spanning the gap. CDR1 is SQVTM, CDR2 ANQGSEA, per germline. The CDR3 is 11 amino acids. The chain's CDR3 is CSVYRGDEQFF. As DNA, the CDR3 is TGCAGCGTTTACCGAGGGGATGAGCAGTTCTTC.

This clonotype was observed at least ten times. The V and J genes are TRBV29-1 and TRBJ2-7, with D maybe TRBD1 (5 bases). Per the germline V gene, CDR1 is SQVTM and CDR2 is ANQGSEA. The CDR3 has 14 amino acids. With 4 bases removed from V and 2 bases from J, the gap between germline ends came to 15 bases. For the CDR3, the DNA is TGCAGCGTTGGGGCCCGACAGAATACCTACGAGCAGTACTTC. It yields the protein CSVGARQNTYEQYF.

This clonotype was detected ten times or more. The chain employs TRBV27 and TRBJ2-1; 12 bases line up with TRBD2. Germline V CDR1 and CDR2: MNHEY, SMNVEV (reference sequence). This CDR3 has 12 amino acids. CDR3 in DNA: TGTGCATCGGGACTAGCGGGTAATGAGCAGTTCTTC. Its protein product is CASGLAGNEQFF.

This clonotype counts as medium-sized (0.01 to 0.1%). The chain joins TRBV7-2 to TRBJ2-1; 14 bases fit TRBD2. The V and J ends lost 4 bases and 3 bases, in that order; junction bases with no gene match: 5. The CDR3 runs to 17 residues. Germline V gives CDR1 SGHTA, CDR2 FQGNSA. CDR3 nucleotides: TGTGCCAGCAGCTCGGGACTAGCGGGAGCGGTCTACAATGAGCAGTTCTTC. Translating gives CASSSGLAGAVYNEQFF.

This clonotype showed up many times. The chain recombines TRBV10-2 with TRBJ2-1; 13 bases map to TRBD2. Germline V lookup: CDR1 WSHSY, CDR2 SAAADI. The CDR3 is 14 amino acids. Losses at the gene ends were 8 bases for V and 14 bases for J; bases not matched to a gene: 12. CDR3 amino acids: CASLRTSGRSLEFF. The DNA for the CDR3 is TGCGCCAGCCTGAGGACTAGCGGGAGATCGTTGGAGTTCTTC.

The V gene is TRBV6-2 or TRBV6-3, the J gene TRBJ1-5; 7 bases are a match to TRBD1. CDR1 is MNHEY, CDR2 SVGEGT, per germline. Unmatched junction bases numbered 3, after V lost 2 bases and J lost 5 bases. CDR3 length: 14 residues. DNA for the CDR3: TGTGCCAGCAGTTACGGGACAGCCGATCAGCCCCAGCATTTT. Translating it yields CASSYGTADQPQHF.

By proportion, this clonotype is medium-sized (0.01 to 0.1%). The rearrangement uses TRBV20-1 and TRBJ2-7, with a tentative D call TRBD2 (6 bases). CDR1 DFQATT and CDR2 SNEGSKA come from the germline V gene (reference sequence). The germline V and J ends were trimmed by 3 bases and 0 bases, with 21 bases remaining between them. This CDR3 has 17 residues. CDR3 nucleotides: TGCAGTGCTAGGGGGGGACCTAGCGATCGCTCCTCCTACGAGCAGTACTTC. This translates into CSARGGPSDRSSYEQYF.

This clonotype was observed at least ten times. The chain joins TRBV7-2 to TRBJ2-7, with D perhaps assigned TRBD1 or TRBD2 (6 bases each). The V gene lost 3 bases and the J gene lost 2 bases, with 11 bases spanning the gap. Germline V lookup: CDR1 SGHTA, CDR2 FQGNSA. This CDR3 contains 14 residues. The CDR3 region is CASSFPGGPYEQYF. The CDR3 nucleotides are TGTGCCAGCAGCTTCCCTGGGGGGCCCTACGAGCAGTACTTC.

This clonotype is labeled as medium-sized (0.01 to 0.1%). This chain joins TRBV11-2 and TRBJ2-7; maybe TRBD2 (7 bases). CDR3 length: 14 residues. CDR1 is SGHAT and CDR2 is FQNNGV in the germline V gene. V shed 5 bases and J shed 5 bases, with 16 bases lying between them. CDR3 in amino acids: CASSLGGAFDEQYF. In nucleotides, the CDR3 is TGTGCCAGCAGCCTAGGGGGGGCTTTCGACGAGCAGTACTTC.

This chain links TRBV5-5 with TRBJ1-2; possibly TRBD1 for D (5 bases). The V gene lost 1 base and the J gene lost 4 bases, with 11 bases spanning the gap. The CDR3 is 14 residues long. CDR1 SGHKS and CDR2 YYEKEE come from the germline V gene (reference sequence). The CDR3 DNA reads TGTGCCAGCAGCTTGAGGGACGGGTCCTATGGCTACACCTTC. Translated, it gives CASSLRDGSYGYTF.

This clonotype was counted many times. The rearrangement uses TRBV18 and TRBJ2-5; D is possibly TRBD2 (5 bases). V lost 4 bases and J lost 5, with 17 bases in between. The CDR3 spans 15 residues. Germline assignment: CDR1 KGHSH and CDR2 LQKENI. The CDR3 sequence: CASSLDPGSRETQYF. In nucleotides, the CDR3 is TGTGCCAGCTCACTGGACCCGGGATCCAGGGAGACCCAGTACTTC. The whole variable domain, filled in from reference TRBV18 and TRBJ2-5, reads NAGVMQNPRHLVRRRGQEARLRCSPMKGHSHVYWYRQLPEEGLKFMVYLQKENIIDESGMPKERFSAEFPKEGPSILRIQQVVRGDSAAYFCASSLDPGSRETQYFGPGTRLLVL.

This clonotype appeared many times. V gene TRBV5-6 combines with J gene TRBJ2-4; 7 nucleotides agree with TRBD2. The V segment lost 3 bases and the J segment 7 bases; nucleotides outside the gene matches: 10. Germline assignment: CDR1 SGHDT and CDR2 YYEEEE. The CDR3 totals 15 residues. The CDR3, as DNA: TGTGCCAGCAGCTATCTAGCGGAGGGGTGGAACATTCAGTACTTC. Translating it yields CASSYLAEGWNIQYF.

V and J are TRBV29-1 and TRBJ2-1; TRBD2 matches at 13 bases. V was clipped by 6 bases and J by 9 bases; unmatched bases: 11. The CDR3 sequence is 15 residues long. Germline V lookup: CDR1 SQVTM, CDR2 ANQGSEA. CDR3: CSVPLGLAGRGEQFF. The CDR3 DNA reads as TGCAGCGTCCCTCTGGGACTAGCGGGACGCGGTGAGCAGTTCTTC.

This clonotype was observed at least ten times. The V call is TRBV4-3, the J call TRBJ2-5; tentative D call: TRBD1 (5 bases). Trimming took 1 base from V and 7 from J, leaving 13 bases between them. CDR1 LGHNA and CDR2 YSLEER come from the germline V gene. The CDR3 spans 14 residues. CDR3 bases: TGCGCCAGCAGCCAAGGTACAGGCGAATGGACCCAGTACTTC. It translates to CASSQGTGEWTQYF.

This clonotype was counted a few times. This chain joins TRBV20-1 and TRBJ2-2; a possible D gene is TRBD2 (7 bases). The V end was cut by 6 bases, the J end by 4 bases, with 18 bases between. Germline V gives CDR1 DFQATT, CDR2 SNEGSKA (reference sequence). There are 15 residues in the CDR3. The CDR3, as DNA: TGCAGTGCGCAAAACTGGGGAGGGGGCACCGGGGAGCTGTTTTTT. It encodes CSAQNWGGGTGELFF.

The sample holds many counts of this clonotype. The chain carries TRBV28 and TRBJ2-7; D call uncertain. Between the trimmed V and J ends, which lost 6 bases and 0 bases, there was a span of 15 bases. This CDR3 spans 15 amino acids. Germline CDR1 MDHEN, CDR2 SYDVKM. The DNA of the CDR3 is TGTGCCAGCAGCCTTCCCCTCGGAAACTCCTACGAGCAGTACTTC. Protein product: CASSLPLGNSYEQYF.

CDR3: CASSQDKIWRGEAFF. CDR3 nucleotides: TGCGCCAGCAGCCAAGATAAGATCTGGCGGGGTGAAGCTTTCTTT. The J gene is TRBJ1-1, the V gene TRBV4-3; D not resolved. The germline gives CDR1 LGHNA, CDR2 YSLEER. V lost 0 bases, J lost 7 bases, and 15 bases lay in between. The CDR3 is made up of 15 amino acids.

This clonotype was found a few times. This chain connects TRBV28 to TRBJ1-2; D might be TRBD1 (6 bases). The V end lost 5 bases, the J end lost 1 base, and 14 bases lay between the germline ends. In germline, CDR1 is MDHEN, CDR2 SYDVKM. This CDR3 contains 15 residues. The CDR3 region is CASSPGQLFNYGYTF. CDR3 coding DNA: TGTGCCAGCAGTCCAGGACAGCTTTTTAACTATGGCTACACCTTC.

Ten or more counts support this clonotype. The chain has TRBV10-3 and TRBJ2-7, with D possibly being TRBD2 (6 bases). CDR1 and CDR2 (germline): ENHRY, SYGVKD. There are 16 residues in the CDR3. V lost 6 bases to trimming and J lost 1 base, with 19 bases between them. CDR3 in DNA: TGTGCCATCAGAAAAAAGAGGAGGGGTCCGTCCTACGAGCAGTACTTC. This encodes CAIRKKRRGPSYEQYF.